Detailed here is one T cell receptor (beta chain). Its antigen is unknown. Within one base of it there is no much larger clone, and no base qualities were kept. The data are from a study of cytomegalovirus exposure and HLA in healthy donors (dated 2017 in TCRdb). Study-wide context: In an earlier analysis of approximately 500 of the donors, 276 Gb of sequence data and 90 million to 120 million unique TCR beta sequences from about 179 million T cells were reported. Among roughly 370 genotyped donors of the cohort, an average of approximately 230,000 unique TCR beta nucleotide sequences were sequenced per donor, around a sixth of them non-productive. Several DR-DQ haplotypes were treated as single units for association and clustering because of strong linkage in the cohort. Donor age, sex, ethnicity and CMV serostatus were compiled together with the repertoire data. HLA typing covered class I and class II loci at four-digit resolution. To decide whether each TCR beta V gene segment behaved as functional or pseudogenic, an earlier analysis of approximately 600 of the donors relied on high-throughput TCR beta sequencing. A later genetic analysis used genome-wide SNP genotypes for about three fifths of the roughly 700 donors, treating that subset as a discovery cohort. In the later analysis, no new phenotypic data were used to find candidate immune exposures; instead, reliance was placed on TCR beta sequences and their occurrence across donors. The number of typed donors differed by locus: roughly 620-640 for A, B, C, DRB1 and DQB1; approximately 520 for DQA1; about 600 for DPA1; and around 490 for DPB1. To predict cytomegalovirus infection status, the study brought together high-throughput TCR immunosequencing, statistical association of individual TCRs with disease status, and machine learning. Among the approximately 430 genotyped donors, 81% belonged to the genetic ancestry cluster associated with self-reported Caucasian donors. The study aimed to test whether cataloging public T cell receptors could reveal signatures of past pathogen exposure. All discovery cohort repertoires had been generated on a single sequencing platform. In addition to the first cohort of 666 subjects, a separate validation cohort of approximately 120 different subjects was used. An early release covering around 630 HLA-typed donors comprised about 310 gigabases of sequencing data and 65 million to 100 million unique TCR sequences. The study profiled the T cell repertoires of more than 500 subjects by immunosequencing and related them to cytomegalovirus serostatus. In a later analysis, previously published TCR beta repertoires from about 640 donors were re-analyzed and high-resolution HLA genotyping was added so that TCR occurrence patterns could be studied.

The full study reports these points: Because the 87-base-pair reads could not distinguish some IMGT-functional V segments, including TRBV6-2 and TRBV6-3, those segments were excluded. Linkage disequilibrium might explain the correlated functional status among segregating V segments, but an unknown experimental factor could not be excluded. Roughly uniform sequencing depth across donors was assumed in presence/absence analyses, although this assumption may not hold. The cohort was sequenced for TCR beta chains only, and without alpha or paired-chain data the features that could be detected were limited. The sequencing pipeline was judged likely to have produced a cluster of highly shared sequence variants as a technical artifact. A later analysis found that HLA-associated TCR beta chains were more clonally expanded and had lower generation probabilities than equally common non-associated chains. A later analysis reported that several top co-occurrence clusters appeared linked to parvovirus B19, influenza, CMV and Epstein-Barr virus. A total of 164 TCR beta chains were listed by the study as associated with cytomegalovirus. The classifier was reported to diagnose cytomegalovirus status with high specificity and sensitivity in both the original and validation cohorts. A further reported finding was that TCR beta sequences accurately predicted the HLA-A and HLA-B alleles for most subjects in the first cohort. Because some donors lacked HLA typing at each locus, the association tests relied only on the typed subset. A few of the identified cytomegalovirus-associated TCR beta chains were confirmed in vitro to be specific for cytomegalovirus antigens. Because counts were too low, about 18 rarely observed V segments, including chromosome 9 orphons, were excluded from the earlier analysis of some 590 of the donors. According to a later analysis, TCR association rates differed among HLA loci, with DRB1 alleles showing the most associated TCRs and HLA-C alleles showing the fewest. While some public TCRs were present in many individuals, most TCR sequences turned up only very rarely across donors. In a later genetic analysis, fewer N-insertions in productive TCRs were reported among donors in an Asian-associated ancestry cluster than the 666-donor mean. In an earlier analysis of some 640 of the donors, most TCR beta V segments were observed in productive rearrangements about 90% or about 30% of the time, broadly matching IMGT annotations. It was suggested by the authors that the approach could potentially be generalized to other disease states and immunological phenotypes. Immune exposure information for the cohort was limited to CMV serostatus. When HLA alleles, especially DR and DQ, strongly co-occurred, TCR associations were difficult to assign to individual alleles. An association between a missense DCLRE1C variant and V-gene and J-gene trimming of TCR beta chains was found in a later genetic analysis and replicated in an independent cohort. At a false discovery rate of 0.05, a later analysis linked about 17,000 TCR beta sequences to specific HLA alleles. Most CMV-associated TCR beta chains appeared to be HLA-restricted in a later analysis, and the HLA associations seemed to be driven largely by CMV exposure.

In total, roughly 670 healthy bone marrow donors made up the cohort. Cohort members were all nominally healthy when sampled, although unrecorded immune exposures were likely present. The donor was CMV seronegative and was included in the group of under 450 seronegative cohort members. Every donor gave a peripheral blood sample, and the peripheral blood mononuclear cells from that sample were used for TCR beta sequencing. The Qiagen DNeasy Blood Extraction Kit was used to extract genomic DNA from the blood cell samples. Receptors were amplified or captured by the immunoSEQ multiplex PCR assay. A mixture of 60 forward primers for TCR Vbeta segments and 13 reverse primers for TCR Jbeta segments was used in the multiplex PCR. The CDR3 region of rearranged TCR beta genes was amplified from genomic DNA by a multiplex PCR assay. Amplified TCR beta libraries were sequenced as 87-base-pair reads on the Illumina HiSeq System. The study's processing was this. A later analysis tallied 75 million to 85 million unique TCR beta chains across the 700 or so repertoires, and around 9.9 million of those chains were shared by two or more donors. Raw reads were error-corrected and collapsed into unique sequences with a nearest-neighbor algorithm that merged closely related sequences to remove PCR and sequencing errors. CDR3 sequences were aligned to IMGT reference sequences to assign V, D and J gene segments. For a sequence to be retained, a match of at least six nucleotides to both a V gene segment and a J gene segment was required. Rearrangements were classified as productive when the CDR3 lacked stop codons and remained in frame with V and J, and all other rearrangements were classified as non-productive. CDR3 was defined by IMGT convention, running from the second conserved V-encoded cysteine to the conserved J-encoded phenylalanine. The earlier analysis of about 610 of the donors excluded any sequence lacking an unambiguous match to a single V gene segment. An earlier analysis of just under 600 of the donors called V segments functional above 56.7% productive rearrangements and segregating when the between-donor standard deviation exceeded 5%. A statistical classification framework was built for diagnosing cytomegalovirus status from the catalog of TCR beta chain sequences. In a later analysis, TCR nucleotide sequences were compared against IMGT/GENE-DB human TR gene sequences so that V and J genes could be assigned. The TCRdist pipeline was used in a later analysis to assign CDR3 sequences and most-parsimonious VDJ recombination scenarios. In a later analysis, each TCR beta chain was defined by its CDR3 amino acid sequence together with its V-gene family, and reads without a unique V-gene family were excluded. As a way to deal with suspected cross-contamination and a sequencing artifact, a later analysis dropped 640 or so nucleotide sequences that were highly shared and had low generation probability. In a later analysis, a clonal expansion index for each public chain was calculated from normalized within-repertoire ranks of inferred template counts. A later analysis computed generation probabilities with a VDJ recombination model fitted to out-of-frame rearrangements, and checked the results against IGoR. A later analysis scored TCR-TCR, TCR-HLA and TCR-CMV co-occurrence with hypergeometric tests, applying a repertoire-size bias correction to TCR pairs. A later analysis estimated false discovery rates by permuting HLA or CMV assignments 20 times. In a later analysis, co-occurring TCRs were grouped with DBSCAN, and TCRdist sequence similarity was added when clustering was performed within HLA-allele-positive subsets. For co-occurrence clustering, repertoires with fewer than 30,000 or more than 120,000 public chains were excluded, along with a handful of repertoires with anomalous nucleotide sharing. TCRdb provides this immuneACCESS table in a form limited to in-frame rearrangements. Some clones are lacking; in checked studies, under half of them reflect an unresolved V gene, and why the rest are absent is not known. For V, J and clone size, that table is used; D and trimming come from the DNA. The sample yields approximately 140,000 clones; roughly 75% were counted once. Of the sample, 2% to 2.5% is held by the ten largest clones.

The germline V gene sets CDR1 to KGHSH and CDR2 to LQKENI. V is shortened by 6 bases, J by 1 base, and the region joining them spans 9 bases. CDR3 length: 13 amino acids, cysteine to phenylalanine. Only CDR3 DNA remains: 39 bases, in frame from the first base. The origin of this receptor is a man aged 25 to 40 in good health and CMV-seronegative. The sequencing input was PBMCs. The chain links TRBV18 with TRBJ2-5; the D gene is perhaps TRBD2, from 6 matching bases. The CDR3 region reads CASSPGVQETQYF. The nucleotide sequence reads TGTGCCAGCTCCCCGGGAGTCCAAGAGACCCAGTACTTC.